This T cell receptor beta chain was identified during a study of blood T cell repertoires in COVID-19. Overall study: From T cells, B-cell-depleted T cells, or PBMCs came the material, which was cDNA or gDNA.

Study processing details: Nucleated cell counts were estimated from reference gene primer amplification. Profiling relied on immunoSEQ multiplex PCR, and the TCRdb table lists in-frame clones only, not all of them. Clone size and the V and J calls come from that table; the DNA yielded D and trimming. The data hold 270,000 or so clones, with approximately 87% observed a single time. The V and J ends lost 0 bases and 5 bases, in that order; junction bases with no gene match: 7. This CDR3 spans 17 amino acids. Germline CDR1 SEHNR, CDR2 FQNEAQ (reference sequence). One Seattle source followed patients from active infection through their disease course.

The TCR was taken from a woman aged 25 to 39 with COVID-19, enrolled during active disease. The sample taken for sequencing was peripheral blood. The chain has TRBV7-9 and TRBJ2-4, with TRBD1 identical over 10 bases. As DNA, the CDR3 is TGTGCCAGCAGCTTAGCGCTCCTGGGGACAGGGGAAAACATTCAGTACTTC. This translates into CASSLALLGTGENIQYF.